The 19 T cell receptor beta chains in this list originate from one sample, sequenced in a study of regulatory T cells in long-lasting Graves disease. Building the TCR beta libraries relied on iRepertoire HTBI primers, and CDR3 regions underwent Arm-PCR. TCRdb recomputed calls from the multiplex PCR reads with MiXCR, one row per CDR3 protein. Of about 540,000 distinct CDR3 sequences in the sample, less than 15% were seen once. Time point meaning: newly diagnosed GD, antithyroid drugs for less than 3 months. RNA extracted from PBMCs served as the sequencing template. These same data were also listed under a study on T cells in Graves' hyperthyroidism and ophthalmopathy.

The source material was peripheral blood mononuclear cells (PBMCs), sampled at new diagnosis, from a patient treated with antithyroid drugs. These receptors all come from a man aged 25 to 45 with Graves disease.

This clonotype has at least ten counts. The chain combines TRBV7-6 with TRBJ2-7; 9 nucleotides align to TRBD2. The CDR3 length is 16 residues. Germline trimming cut 0 bases from V and 3 bases from J; bases unmatched to any gene: 6. Germline V gives CDR1 SGHVS, CDR2 FNYEAQ. The CDR3 here is CASSLALRTSDYEQYF. CDR3 in DNA: TGTGCCAGCAGCTTAGCGCTCAGGACTAGCGACTACGAGCAGTACTTC.

The chain links TRBV7-9 to TRBJ2-2; a weak D match, TRBD1 (6 bases). There are 15 residues in the CDR3. Germline V CDR1 and CDR2: SEHNR, FQNEAQ (reference sequence). The germline V and J ends were trimmed by 6 bases and 3 bases, with 14 bases remaining between them. CDR3 bases: TGTGCCAGCAGTTTCTGGGACACCTACACCGGGGAGCTGTTTTTT. As protein: CASSFWDTYTGELFF.

Comment on this clonotype: A read error may be the cause here, since a much bigger clone is one base away. V gene TRBV2 combines with J gene TRBJ1-3, with 8 positions matching TRBD1. This CDR3 region has 14 residues. CDR1 and CDR2 (germline): SNHLY, FYNNEI. Unmatched junction bases numbered 1, after V lost 6 bases and J lost 0 bases. DNA for the CDR3: TGTGCCAGCAGGACAGGGGTCTCTGGAAACACCATATATTTT. Protein sequence: CASRTGVSGNTIYF.

The chain is built from TRBV7-3 and TRBJ2-2, with a tentative D call TRBD1 (6 bases). The ends were cut back, 5 bases at V and 4 bases at J, with 14 bases in the middle. Germline V gene lookup returns CDR1 SGHTA and CDR2 FQGTGA. This CDR3 is 15 amino acids long. CDR3 region: CASSPEQGPTGELFF. The CDR3 DNA reads TGTGCCAGCAGCCCGGAACAGGGACCCACCGGGGAGCTGTTTTTT.

The chain recombines TRBV4-2 with TRBJ1-2; no reliable D call. The CDR3 is 17 amino acids. The V and J ends lost 0 bases and 4 bases respectively, with 18 bases between them. The germline V gene encodes CDR1 LGHNA and CDR2 YNFKEQ. The CDR3 is CASSQDRQILLSYGYTF. CDR3 in DNA: TGTGCCAGCAGCCAAGATCGGCAGATCCTCCTTTCCTATGGCTACACCTTC.

This clonotype was observed many times. V usage is TRBV20-1 and J usage is TRBJ2-1, with 7 bases fitting TRBD2. Unmatched junction bases numbered 6, after V lost 6 bases and J lost 4 bases. The CDR3 contains 13 residues. Germline V gives CDR1 DFQATT, CDR2 SNEGSKA (reference sequence). The CDR3 DNA reads TGCAGTGCCGCGGGAGAGGGATACAATGAGCAGTTCTTC. This sequence encodes CSAAGEGYNEQFF.

This rearrangement joins TRBV5-1 to TRBJ2-1; D unresolved. This CDR3 is built from 13 residues. V dropped 0 bases and J dropped 5 bases, with 6 bases sitting between them. The germline CDR1 and CDR2 sequences are SGHRS and YFSETQ. CDR3 residues: CASSLGANNEQFF. CDR3 coding DNA: TGCGCCAGCAGCTTGGGTGCGAACAATGAGCAGTTCTTC.

This clonotype was counted between two and nine times. V and J are TRBV10-1 and TRBJ2-1; 8 positions match TRBD2. The CDR3 runs 15 residues. CDR1 and CDR2 (germline): WNHNN, SYGVQD (reference sequence). V shed 8 bases and J 8 bases; nucleotides not matched to a gene: 14. The CDR3 loop reads CASGRKAGGLDEQFF. In DNA form, the CDR3 reads TGCGCCAGCGGACGGAAGGCGGGAGGACTTGATGAGCAGTTCTTC.

The V call is TRBV10-2, the J call TRBJ2-3; 12 nucleotides align to TRBD2. Germline values: CDR1 WSHSY, CDR2 SAAADI. This CDR3 has 15 residues. The V gene end was trimmed by 8 bases and the J gene end by 3 bases; junction bases not matched to a gene: 6. This chain's CDR3 is CASAGTSGSTDTQYF. In DNA form, the CDR3 reads TGCGCCAGCGCTGGGACTAGCGGGTCGACAGATACGCAGTATTTT.

This clonotype has only a few counts. The chain is built from TRBV3-1 and TRBJ1-6, with a weak D call TRBD1 (6 bases). The CDR3 consists of 13 residues. Trimming left V 6 bases short and J 10 bases short, with 13 bases between. Looked up from germline, CDR1 is LGHDT and CDR2 is YNNKEL (reference sequence). The CDR3, as DNA: TGTGCCAGCAGAAGACAGGAGGACTCACCCCTCCACTTT. As protein: CASRRQEDSPLHF.

The CDR3 loop reads CANLRTSGGNEQFF. CDR3 nucleotide sequence: TGTGCCAACCTTAGGACTAGCGGGGGCAATGAGCAGTTCTTC. This chain connects TRBV2 to TRBJ2-1; 13 bases match TRBD2. With 10 bases clipped from V and 6 bases from J, the junction kept 6 bases outside the gene matches. This CDR3 is built from 14 residues. From germline, CDR1 is SNHLY and CDR2 FYNNEI. The whole variable domain, remainder taken from reference TRBV2 and TRBJ2-1, is EPEVTQTPSHQVTQMGQEVILRCVPISNHLYFYWYRQILGQKVEFLVSFYNNEISEKSEIFDDQFSVERPDGSNFTLKIRSTKLEDSAMYFCANLRTSGGNEQFFGPGTRLTVL.

The chain links TRBV27 to TRBJ2-7, with D possibly matching TRBD1 (5 bases). The CDR3 is made up of 17 amino acids. The germline V gene encodes CDR1 MNHEY and CDR2 SMNVEV (reference sequence). Trimming took off 2 bases at V and 2 bases at J, with 19 bases between the two ends. CDR3 residues: CASSLRRPGQETYEQYF. The CDR3 DNA follows: TGTGCCAGCAGTTTAAGGCGCCCCGGACAAGAAACCTACGAGCAGTACTTC.

This clonotype was seen more than once but under ten times. V usage is TRBV12-5 and J usage is TRBJ1-5; no firm D call. Germline V CDR1 and CDR2: LGHNT, FRNRAP. This CDR3 contains 13 residues. The V end was cut by 2 bases, the J end by 4 bases, with 6 bases between. The CDR3 nucleotides read TGTGCTAGTGGTTTGTTCTTGAATCAGCCCCAGCATTTT. Translating gives CASGLFLNQPQHF.

This clonotype was seen a handful of times. CDR3 amino acids: CASSLRPLSSYEQYF. The CDR3 DNA follows: TGTGCCAGCAGCTTACGGCCCCTGAGCTCCTACGAGCAGTACTTC. This chain joins TRBV7-2 and TRBJ2-7; D remains ambiguous. Germline V lookup: CDR1 SGHTA, CDR2 FQGNSA. The CDR3 is 15 residues long. Trimming removed 2 bases from V and 0 bases from J, with 11 bases in between.

This clonotype was observed many times. The chain is built from TRBV2 and TRBJ1-2, with no clear D. This CDR3 contains 14 residues. Looked up from germline, CDR1 is SNHLY and CDR2 is FYNNEI. V lost 6 bases to trimming and J lost 2 bases, with 13 bases between them. The CDR3 region is CASSDDSVNYGYTF. The CDR3 DNA follows: TGTGCCAGCAGCGACGATTCTGTCAACTATGGCTACACCTTC.

The CDR3 protein is CASSDPTLAGGDNEQFF. CDR3 nucleotides: TGTGCCAGCAGCGACCCCACCTTAGCGGGAGGTGACAATGAGCAGTTCTTC. This chain links TRBV9 with TRBJ2-1; 10 bases match TRBD2. The germline V gene has CDR1 SGDLS and CDR2 YYNGEE. This CDR3 region has 17 residues. Losses at the gene ends were 3 bases for V and 5 bases for J; bases not matched to a gene: 11. Supplemented by reference TRBV9 and TRBJ2-1, the full variable domain reads DSGVTQTPKHLITATGQRVTLRCSPRSGDLSVYWYQQSLDQGLQFLIQYYNGEERAKGNILERFSAQQFPDLHSELNLSSLELGDSALYFCASSDPTLAGGDNEQFFGPGTRLTVL.

In its sample, this clonotype was seen a few times. V and J are TRBV7-9 and TRBJ2-6; TRBD2 aligns across 7 bases. Trimming removed 4 bases from V and 2 bases from J; junction bases left unmatched: 11. Germline V gives CDR1 SEHNR, CDR2 FQNEAQ (reference sequence). The CDR3 runs 18 residues. This chain's CDR3 is CASSSESSGLAGANVLTF. CDR3 nucleotide sequence: TGTGCCAGCAGCTCCGAGAGTAGCGGGTTAGCTGGGGCCAACGTCCTGACTTTC.

This clonotype was recorded a few times. The CDR3 here is CSVGPWGTGGVMYF. The CDR3 coding sequence is TGCAGCGTTGGGCCGTGGGGGACAGGGGGCGTTATGTACTTC. The rearrangement joins TRBV29-1 to TRBJ2-7, with 12 bases aligning to TRBD1. Germline CDR1 and CDR2: SQVTM and ANQGSEA. This CDR3 is built from 14 residues. After removal of 4 bases from V and 12 bases from J, the junction contained 13 bases not matched to a gene.

This clonotype was found many times. The genes are TRBV29-1 and TRBJ2-1, with D maybe TRBD1 (7 bases). This CDR3 spans 14 amino acids. CDR1 SQVTM and CDR2 ANQGSEA come from the germline V gene. The V gene lost 7 bases and the J gene lost 0 bases, with 13 bases spanning the gap. The DNA of the CDR3 is TGCAGCGCCCGACAGGGAGGCTCCTACAATGAGCAGTTCTTC. It translates to CSARQGGSYNEQFF.